This passage covers 29 T cell receptor beta chains from one sample sequenced in a study of cytomegalovirus exposure and HLA in healthy donors. PCR involved 60 Vbeta and 13 Jbeta primers. Measured with immunoSEQ multiplex PCR; TCRdb has only the in-frame clones, and not every one. The sample contains around 140,000 clones, more than 75% of which appear only once. Specimen: PBMCs. The receptors were gathered from a female donor in good health and CMV-seronegative.

The gene calls are TRBV7-9 and TRBJ2-1, with D maybe TRBD2 (5 bases). CDR1 and CDR2 (germline): SEHNR, FQNEAQ (reference sequence). Trimming took off 6 bases at V and 5 bases at J, with 17 bases between the two ends. The CDR3 loop spans 15 amino acids. CDR3 region: CASSSPRVEDNEQFF. The CDR3 DNA follows: TGTGCCAGCAGTTCCCCTCGCGTGGAGGACAATGAGCAGTTCTTC.

Only a few counts were recorded for this clone. The chain joins TRBV4-1 to TRBJ1-4; 8 bases line up with TRBD1. Germline lookup yields CDR1 MGHRA and CDR2 YSYEKL. This CDR3 has 16 amino acids. J was trimmed by 6 bases and V by 5 bases; bases with no gene match: 11. The CDR3 sequence: CASSAHPGTGDEKLFF. The CDR3 DNA follows: TGCGCCAGCAGCGCACATCCCGGGACAGGTGATGAAAAACTGTTTTTT.

V gene TRBV7-4 combines with J gene TRBJ1-3, with 8 nucleotides matching TRBD1. Losses at the gene ends were 5 bases for V and 0 bases for J; bases not matched to a gene: 21. The CDR3 has 21 amino acids. In germline, CDR1 is SGHVT, CDR2 SQSDAQ. In DNA, the CDR3 is TGTGCCAGCAGCACCCGGACAGGGATAGAACCCGACTCTGTCTCTGGAAACACCATATATTTT. Translation: CASSTRTGIEPDSVSGNTIYF.

V usage is TRBV7-9 and J usage is TRBJ2-5; the D gene is possibly TRBD2 (6 bases). Trimming left V 6 bases short and J 4 bases short, with 12 bases between. Germline V gene lookup returns CDR1 SEHNR and CDR2 FQNEAQ (reference sequence). The length of the CDR3 is 13 residues. CDR3 region: CASSYQGGETQYF. The DNA for the CDR3 is TGTGCCAGCAGTTATCAGGGAGGAGAGACCCAGTACTTC.

This chain connects TRBV7-9 to TRBJ2-3, with TRBD1 matching 7 bases. Germline-derived CDR1 and CDR2 are SEHNR and FQNEAQ (reference sequence). There are 16 residues in the CDR3. With V trimmed by 1 base and J by 2 bases, 6 bases remained unmatched. CDR3 in DNA: TGTGCCAGCAGCTTAGGTCGGGACAGCTACACAGATACGCAGTATTTT. Its protein is CASSLGRDSYTDTQYF.

The CDR3 is CSAALGRDYEQYF. The CDR3 nucleotides are TGCAGCGCCGCCCTAGGGAGGGACTACGAGCAGTACTTC. The V and J genes are TRBV29-1 and TRBJ2-7; 7 bases fit TRBD2. The CDR3 has 13 amino acids. V was pared by 7 bases and J by 3 bases, with 9 bases of the junction left unmatched. Per the germline V gene, CDR1 is SQVTM and CDR2 is ANQGSEA.

The rearrangement links TRBV7-8 to TRBJ1-3; 9 bases line up with TRBD1. The CDR3 runs to 16 residues. From germline, CDR1 is SGHVS and CDR2 FQNEAQ. After removal of 5 bases from V and 4 bases from J, the junction contained 9 bases not matched to a gene. The CDR3 sequence is CASSPSGQGKGNTIYF. The CDR3 coding sequence is TGTGCCAGCAGCCCTTCGGGACAGGGAAAAGGAAACACCATATATTTT.

This chain joins TRBV30 and TRBJ1-2; D may be TRBD1 (6 bases). With 4 bases removed from V and 8 bases from J, the gap between germline ends came to 17 bases. CDR3 length equals 13 residues. Germline assignment: CDR1 GTSNPN and CDR2 SVGIG (reference sequence). For the CDR3, the DNA is TGTGCCTGGAACTGGCAGGGGCCGGACGGCTACACCTTC. This translates into CAWNWQGPDGYTF.

The J gene is TRBJ2-7, the V gene TRBV28; D unclear. CDR1 and CDR2 from the germline V gene are MDHEN and SYDVKM. This CDR3 has 11 amino acids. With 4 bases removed from V and 3 bases from J, the gap between germline ends came to 4 bases. The CDR3 DNA reads TGTGCCAGCAGTTCGTTCTACGAGCAGTACTTC. It is translated as CASSSFYEQYF. Together with reference TRBV28 and TRBJ2-7, the CDR3 gives the full variable domain: DVKVTQSSRYLVKRTGEKVFLECVQDMDHENMFWYRQDPGLGLRLIYFSYDVKMKEKGDIPEGYSVSREKKERFSLILESASTNQTSMYLCASSSFYEQYFGPGTRLTVT.

The chain couples TRBV5-6 to TRBJ1-1; 7 bases line up with TRBD1. This CDR3 is built from 14 residues. Germline V gene data show CDR1 as SGHDT and CDR2 as YYEEEE. Trimming took 2 bases from V and 8 from J; bases not matched to a gene: 9. CDR3 loop: CASSFATPQGEAFF. CDR3 DNA sequence: TGTGCCAGCAGCTTTGCCACACCACAGGGGGAAGCTTTCTTT.

The chain combines TRBV20-1 with TRBJ2-5; maybe TRBD1 (7 bases). Between the trimmed V and J ends, which lost 7 bases and 6 bases, there was a span of 12 bases. Germline CDR1 and CDR2: DFQATT and SNEGSKA (reference sequence). This CDR3 is built from 11 residues. CDR3: CSGQGGKTQYF. DNA for the CDR3: TGCAGTGGACAGGGCGGGAAGACCCAGTACTTC.

V and J are TRBV5-4 and TRBJ1-3, with TRBD1 matching 9 bases. J was trimmed by 2 bases and V by 4 bases; bases with no gene match: 4. Per the germline V gene, CDR1 is SGHNT and CDR2 is YYREEE (reference sequence). The CDR3 extends over 15 amino acids. This CDR3 reads CASSQRTGAGNTIYF. The DNA of the CDR3 is TGTGCCAGCAGCCAACGGACAGGGGCTGGAAACACCATATATTTT.

The V gene is TRBV6-6, the J gene TRBJ1-2; a possible D gene is TRBD1 (6 bases). Between the trimmed V and J ends, which lost 5 bases and 2 bases, there was a span of 12 bases. The length of the CDR3 is 14 residues. In germline, CDR1 is MNHNY, CDR2 SVGAGI (reference sequence). The CDR3 DNA is TGTGCCAGCAGTCGTCTGGACAGCAACTATGGCTACACCTTC. It encodes CASSRLDSNYGYTF.

The J gene is TRBJ2-5, the V gene TRBV5-7; a possible D gene is TRBD1 (6 bases). The DNA end lines up better with TRBJ2-7; the J call may be wrong. TRBV5-7 is marked as an open reading frame, function uncertain. The CDR3 has 14 amino acids. The CDR3 loop reads CASSLARGGYEQYF. CDR3 DNA: TGTGCCAGCAGCTTGGCGAGAGGGGGCTACGAGCAGTACTTC.

In this sample, this clone turned up a few times. The chain joins TRBV15 to TRBJ2-3, with 9 positions matching TRBD2. V lost 9 bases, J lost 1 base, and 2 bases stayed unmatched. The germline gives CDR1 LNHNV, CDR2 YYDKDF (reference sequence). This CDR3 is 13 amino acids long. The DNA of the CDR3 is TGTGCCACTAGACTAGCGGGCACAGATACGCAGTATTTT. This codes for CATRLAGTDTQYF. The variable domain in full, with the rest retrieved from reference TRBV15 and TRBJ2-3, is DAMVIQNPRYQVTQFGKPVTLSCSQTLNHNVMYWYQQKSSQAPKLLFHYYDKDFNNEADTPDNFQSRRPNTSFCFLDIRSPGLGDTAMYLCATRLAGTDTQYFGPGTRLTVL.

The chain joins TRBV30 to TRBJ2-7, with TRBD1 matching over 7 bases. With V trimmed by 5 bases and J by 4 bases, 5 bases remained unmatched. CDR1 and CDR2 (germline): GTSNPN, SVGIG (reference sequence). The CDR3 has 12 residues. CDR3 sequence reads: CAWAPGGYEQYF. CDR3 in DNA: TGTGCCTGGGCTCCAGGGGGTTACGAGCAGTACTTC.

The chain employs TRBV5-4 and TRBJ1-1; the D gene is possibly TRBD1 (5 bases). The V and J ends lost 2 bases and 8 bases respectively, with 16 bases between them. The CDR3 has 14 amino acids. Germline CDR1 reads SGHNT; CDR2 reads YYREEE (reference sequence). The CDR3 DNA sequence: TGTGCCAGCAGCTTTGACGGGTCGCGACAGGAAGCTTTCTTT. As protein: CASSFDGSRQEAFF.

V gene TRBV30 combines with J gene TRBJ2-5, with 9 bases that match TRBD2. Germline lookup yields CDR1 GTSNPN and CDR2 SVGIG (reference sequence). The CDR3 has 13 residues. Trimming removed 3 bases from V and 3 bases from J; junction bases left unmatched: 2. The CDR3 sequence: CAWRTSGEETQYF. As DNA, the CDR3 is TGTGCCTGGAGGACTAGCGGAGAAGAGACCCAGTACTTC.

This clone appeared a few times. The V call is TRBV7-2, the J call TRBJ2-7; 12 nucleotides match TRBD2. From germline, CDR1 is SGHTA and CDR2 FQGNSA. The J segment lost 5 bases and the V segment lost 4 bases, leaving 6 bases of the junction unmatched. The CDR3 loop spans 15 amino acids. For the CDR3, the DNA is TGTGCCAGCAGCTCCCGACTAGCGGGGGCCCACGAGCAGTACTTC. This sequence encodes CASSSRLAGAHEQYF. The full variable domain, in which reference TRBV7-2 and TRBJ2-7 provide the parts outside the CDR3, is GAGVSQSPSNKVTEKGKDVELRCDPISGHTALYWYRQSLGQGLEFLIYFQGNSAPDKSGLPSDRFSAERTGGSVSTLTIQRTQQEDSAVYLCASSSRLAGAHEQYFGPGTRLTVT.

The rearrangement joins TRBV28 to TRBJ1-1; 9 bases line up with TRBD1. Trimming cost V 3 bases and J 6 bases; bases outside gene matches: 11. The germline V gene has CDR1 MDHEN and CDR2 SYDVKM. CDR3 length: 16 amino acids. The CDR3 spells CASSFPGPTGGSEAFF. The CDR3, as DNA: TGTGCCAGCAGTTTCCCTGGCCCAACAGGGGGCTCTGAAGCTTTCTTT.

The chain links TRBV27 to TRBJ1-4; TRBD1 might be the D (5 bases). The CDR3 covers 14 residues. V was pared by 6 bases and J by 8 bases, with 16 bases between. Germline assignment: CDR1 MNHEY and CDR2 SMNVEV (reference sequence). The DNA of the CDR3 is TGTGCCAGCAGCTCAGGGTGGCCAGGAGAAAAACTGTTTTTT. It encodes CASSSGWPGEKLFF.

The V gene is TRBV6-1, the J gene TRBJ2-3; a possible D gene is TRBD2 (7 bases). This CDR3 is built from 15 residues. Deletions cut 6 bases from V and 1 base from J, with 14 bases between. Germline loops: CDR1 MNHNS, CDR2 SASEGT. The CDR3 coding sequence is TGTGCCAGCAGCGGGAAAGGGGGGGGCACAGATACGCAGTATTTT. Amino acid sequence: CASSGKGGGTDTQYF.

The chain uses TRBV28 and TRBJ2-2, with 7 bases fitting TRBD2. After removal of 3 bases from V and 6 bases from J, the junction contained 7 bases not matched to a gene. This CDR3 has 15 amino acids. Germline CDR1 is MDHEN and CDR2 is SYDVKM. CDR3 sequence: CASSFLTGRAGELFF. Here the CDR3 DNA reads TGTGCCAGCAGTTTTTTGACGGGGAGGGCCGGGGAGCTGTTTTTT.

The V gene is TRBV7-9, the J gene TRBJ1-4; D not resolved. The germline V and J ends were trimmed by 6 bases and 6 bases, with 8 bases remaining between them. The CDR3 runs to 12 residues. Germline V gene data show CDR1 as SEHNR and CDR2 as FQNEAQ (reference sequence). The DNA for the CDR3 is TGTGCCAGCAGGGAGTTGGATGAAAAACTGTTTTTT. Translating it yields CASRELDEKLFF.

The chain recombines TRBV5-6 with TRBJ2-5; 7 positions agree with TRBD2. Losses at the gene ends were 0 bases for V and 3 bases for J; bases not matched to a gene: 5. The CDR3 has 15 amino acids. Germline CDR1 SGHDT, CDR2 YYEEEE. The CDR3 here is CASSLESGVEETQYF. The CDR3 coding sequence is TGTGCCAGCAGCTTGGAGAGCGGGGTGGAAGAGACCCAGTACTTC.

V gene TRBV6-5 combines with J gene TRBJ1-1; a possible D gene is TRBD1 (6 bases). Per the germline V gene, CDR1 is MNHEY and CDR2 is SVGAGI. CDR3 size: 12 residues. Trimming removed 2 bases from V and 8 bases from J, with 9 bases in between. This chain's CDR3 is CASSYIGQEAFF. The CDR3 DNA reads TGTGCCAGCAGTTACATAGGACAGGAAGCTTTCTTT.

The chain links TRBV6-5 to TRBJ2-1, with 8 bases matching TRBD1. From germline, CDR1 is MNHEY and CDR2 SVGAGI. J was trimmed by 3 bases and V by 7 bases; bases with no gene match: 5. This CDR3 region has 14 residues. This chain's CDR3 is CASTRQGFYNEQFF. The CDR3 bases are TGTGCCAGCACAAGACAGGGGTTCTACAATGAGCAGTTCTTC.

This chain connects TRBV6-5 to TRBJ2-3; 7 nucleotides line up with TRBD2. The germline gives CDR1 MNHEY, CDR2 SVGAGI. V trimming: 6 bases; J trimming: 12 bases; junction bases outside the gene matches: 9. This CDR3 is 12 amino acids long. DNA for the CDR3: TGTGCCAGCAGGGACCCTAGCGGCCCTCAGTATTTT. It translates to CASRDPSGPQYF.

This clone came up once. This chain connects TRBV9 to TRBJ2-1, with 12 nucleotides matching TRBD2. Germline CDR1 is SGDLS and CDR2 is YYNGEE. V was clipped by 1 base and J by 10 bases; unmatched bases: 6. The length of the CDR3 is 15 residues. The CDR3 DNA follows: TGTGCCAGCAGCGTAAGGCTAGCGGGAGGGGAAGAGCAGTTCTTC. It encodes CASSVRLAGGEEQFF.